The subject of this entry is one TCR beta chain. The sample is drawn from a study of T cells in Graves' hyperthyroidism and ophthalmopathy. Study-level background: Upon initial diagnosis and before any treatment, peripheral blood was collected.

Hyperthyroidism patients were newly diagnosed, had disease duration under 2 months, and were aged 18 to 65 years. Amplification of TCR beta CDR3 regions was performed using RNA transcripts as template. The HTBI primer set drove a first-round RT-PCR of the TCR CDR3. MiXCR was run by TCRdb on the multiplex PCR reads, yielding one entry per CDR3 protein. The sample carries around 420,000 distinct CDR3 sequences, about a sixth recorded once. Sequencing used blood. This receptor was taken from a young woman with Graves' hyperthyroidism.

The CDR3 reads CASSFENSGNTIYF. CDR3 DNA: TGTGCCAGCAGCTTTGAAAATTCTGGAAACACCATATATTTT. The gene calls are TRBV7-9 and TRBJ1-3, with D hard to call. Germline V gene data show CDR1 as SEHNR and CDR2 as FQNEAQ (reference sequence). The CDR3 has 14 amino acids. V lost 3 bases to trimming and J lost 1 base, with 7 bases between them.